The entry below gives a single TCR beta chain sequence along with its context. The data were produced by immunoSEQ multiplex PCR, yet TCRdb's version contains in-frame clones alone and is incomplete. The profile shows approximately 190,000 clones, about 80% of them singletons. The CDR3 runs to 13 residues. CDR1 GTSNPN and CDR2 SVGIG come from the germline V gene (reference sequence). The V segment lost 1 base and the J segment 9 bases; nucleotides outside the gene matches: 6. This entry belongs to a study of blood T cell repertoires in COVID-19. Across the study: Italy, Spain and the United States were the sources of the convalescent and acute COVID-19 samples.

The source of this sequence is a man in his thirties or forties with active or convalescent COVID-19. Source material: peripheral blood. The gene calls are TRBV30 and TRBJ2-3, with 8 bases lining up with TRBD2. CDR3 region: CAWSGTSRGTQYF. The CDR3 bases are TGTGCCTGGAGTGGGACTAGCCGGGGCACGCAGTATTTT.